Described below is a single T cell receptor beta chain sequence and its context. Its antigen is unknown. Trimming at V came to 4 bases and at J to 4 bases, leaving 7 bases not matched to a gene. This CDR3 is built from 14 residues. Per the germline V gene, CDR1 is MNHEY and CDR2 is SMNVEV (reference sequence). Method: immunoSEQ multiplex PCR; TCRdb's copy keeps in-frame clones and lacks some. The table lists under 150,000 clones, roughly 93% of them singletons. The data are from a study of T cell responses to AZD1222 COVID-19 vaccine. Notes on the study in general: Recipients of two AZD1222 doses showed rising Spike-specific TCR breadth and depth.

This chain uses TRBV27 with TRBJ2-7; 7 bases agree with TRBD1. The origin of this receptor is an adult who received the AZD1222 COVID-19 vaccine. The source was peripheral blood, collected 28 days after the second AZD1222 dose. The chain's CDR3 is CASSSVDRAYEQYF. The CDR3 nucleotides are TGTGCCAGCAGTTCGGTAGACAGGGCGTACGAGCAGTACTTC.